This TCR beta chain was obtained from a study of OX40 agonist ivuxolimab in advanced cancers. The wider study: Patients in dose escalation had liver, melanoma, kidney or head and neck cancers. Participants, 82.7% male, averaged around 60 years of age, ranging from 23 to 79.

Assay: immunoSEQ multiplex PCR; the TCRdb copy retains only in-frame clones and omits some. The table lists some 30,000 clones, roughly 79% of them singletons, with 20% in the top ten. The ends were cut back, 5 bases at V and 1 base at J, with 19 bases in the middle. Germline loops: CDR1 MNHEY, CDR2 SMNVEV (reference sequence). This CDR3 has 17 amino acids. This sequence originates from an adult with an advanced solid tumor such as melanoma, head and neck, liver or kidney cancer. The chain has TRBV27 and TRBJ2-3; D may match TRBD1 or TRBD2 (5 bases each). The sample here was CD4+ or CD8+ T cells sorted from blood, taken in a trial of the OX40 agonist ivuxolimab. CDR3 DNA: TGTGCCAGCAGTCCCCGGGGCATCCGGCGGGGCACAGATACGCAGTATTTT. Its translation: CASSPRGIRRGTDTQYF.